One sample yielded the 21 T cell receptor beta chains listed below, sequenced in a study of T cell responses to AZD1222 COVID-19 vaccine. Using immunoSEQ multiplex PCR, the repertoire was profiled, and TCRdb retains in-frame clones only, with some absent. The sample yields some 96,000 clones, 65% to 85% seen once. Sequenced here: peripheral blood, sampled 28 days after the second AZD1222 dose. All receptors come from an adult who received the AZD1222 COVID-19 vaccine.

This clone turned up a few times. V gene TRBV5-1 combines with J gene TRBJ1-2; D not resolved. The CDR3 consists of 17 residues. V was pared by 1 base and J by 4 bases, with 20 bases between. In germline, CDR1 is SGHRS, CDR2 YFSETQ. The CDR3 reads CASSLSPHSAAIYGYTF. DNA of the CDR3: TGCGCCAGCAGCTTGTCCCCCCACAGCGCCGCTATCTATGGCTACACCTTC.

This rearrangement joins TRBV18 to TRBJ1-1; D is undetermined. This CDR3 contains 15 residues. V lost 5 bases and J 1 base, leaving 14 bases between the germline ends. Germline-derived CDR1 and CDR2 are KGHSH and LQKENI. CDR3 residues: CASSYSTGGNTEAFF. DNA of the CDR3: TGTGCCAGCTCATATTCGACGGGAGGGAACACTGAAGCTTTCTTT.

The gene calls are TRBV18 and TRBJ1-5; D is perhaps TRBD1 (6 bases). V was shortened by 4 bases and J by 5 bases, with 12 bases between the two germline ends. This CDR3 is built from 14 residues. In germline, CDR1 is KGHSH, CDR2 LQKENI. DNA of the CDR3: TGTGCCAGCTCACTGGACAGCCTCTATCAGCCCCAGCATTTT. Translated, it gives CASSLDSLYQPQHF.

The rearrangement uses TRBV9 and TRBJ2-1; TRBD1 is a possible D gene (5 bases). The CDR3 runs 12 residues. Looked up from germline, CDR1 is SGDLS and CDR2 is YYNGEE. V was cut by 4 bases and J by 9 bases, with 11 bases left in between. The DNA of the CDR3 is TGTGCCAGCAGCCCGTGGGGCAGTGAGCAGTTCTTC. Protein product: CASSPWGSEQFF.

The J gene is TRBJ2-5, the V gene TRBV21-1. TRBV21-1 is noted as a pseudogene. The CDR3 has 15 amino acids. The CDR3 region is CASSKLKQEVETQYF. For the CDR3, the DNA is TGTGCCAGCAGCAAACTGAAACAGGAGGTTGAGACCCAGTACTTC.

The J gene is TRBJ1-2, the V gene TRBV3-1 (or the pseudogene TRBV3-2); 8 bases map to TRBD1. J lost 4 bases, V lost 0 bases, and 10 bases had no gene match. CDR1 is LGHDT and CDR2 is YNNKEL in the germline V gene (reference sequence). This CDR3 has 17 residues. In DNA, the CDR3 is TGTGCCAGCAGCCAAGAGTCCTACAGGGGGGTGAGCTATGGCTACACCTTC. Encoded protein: CASSQESYRGVSYGYTF.

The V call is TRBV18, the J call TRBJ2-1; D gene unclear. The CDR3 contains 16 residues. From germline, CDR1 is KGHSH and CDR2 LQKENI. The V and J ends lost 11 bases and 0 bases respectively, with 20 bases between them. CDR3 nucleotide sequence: TGTGCCGGCACGACCACCCCCCCCGCCTCCTACAATGAGCAGTTCTTC. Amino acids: CAGTTTPPASYNEQFF.

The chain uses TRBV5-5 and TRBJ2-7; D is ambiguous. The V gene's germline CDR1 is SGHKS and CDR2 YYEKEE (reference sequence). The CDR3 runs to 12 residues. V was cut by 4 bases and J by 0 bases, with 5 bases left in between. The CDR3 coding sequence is TGTGCCAGCAGCCCGAGCTCCTACGAGCAGTACTTC. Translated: CASSPSSYEQYF. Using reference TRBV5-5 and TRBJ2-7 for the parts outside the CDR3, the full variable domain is DAGVTQSPTHLIKTRGQQVTLRCSPISGHKSVSWYQQVLGQGPQFIFQYYEKEERGRGNFPDRFSARQFPNYSSELNVNALLLGDSALYLCASSPSSYEQYFGPGTRLTVT.

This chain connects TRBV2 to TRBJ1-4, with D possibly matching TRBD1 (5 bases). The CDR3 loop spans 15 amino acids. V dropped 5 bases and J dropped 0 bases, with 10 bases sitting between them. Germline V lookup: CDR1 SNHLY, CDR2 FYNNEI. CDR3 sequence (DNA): TGTGCCAGCAGTCAGGGAGTAGCAACTAATGAAAAACTGTTTTTT. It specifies CASSQGVATNEKLFF.

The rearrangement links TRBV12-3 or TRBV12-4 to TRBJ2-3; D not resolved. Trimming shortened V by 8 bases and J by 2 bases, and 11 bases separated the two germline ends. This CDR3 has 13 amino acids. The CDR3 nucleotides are TGTGCCAGCCTTCTAGACCACACAGATACGCAGTATTTT. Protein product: CASLLDHTDTQYF.

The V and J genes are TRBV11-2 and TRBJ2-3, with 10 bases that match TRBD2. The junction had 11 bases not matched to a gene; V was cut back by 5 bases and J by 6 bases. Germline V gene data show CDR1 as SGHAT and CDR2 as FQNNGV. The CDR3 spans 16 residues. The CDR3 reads CASSGGSGRRVDTQYF. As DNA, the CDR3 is TGTGCCAGCAGCGGCGGTAGCGGGAGGCGAGTCGATACGCAGTATTTT.

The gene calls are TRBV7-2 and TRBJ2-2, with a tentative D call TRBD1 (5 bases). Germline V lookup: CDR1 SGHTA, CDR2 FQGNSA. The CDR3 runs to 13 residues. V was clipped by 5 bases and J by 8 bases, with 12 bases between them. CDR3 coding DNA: TGTGCCAGCAGCAGTCAGGGCGTGGGGGAGCTGTTTTTT. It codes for CASSSQGVGELFF.

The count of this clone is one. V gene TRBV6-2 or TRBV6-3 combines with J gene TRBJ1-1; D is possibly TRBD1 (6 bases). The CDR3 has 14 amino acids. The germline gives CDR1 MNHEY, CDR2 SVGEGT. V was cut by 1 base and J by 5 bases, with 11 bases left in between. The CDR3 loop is CASSYWRGETEAFF. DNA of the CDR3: TGTGCCAGCAGTTACTGGAGGGGGGAGACTGAAGCTTTCTTT.

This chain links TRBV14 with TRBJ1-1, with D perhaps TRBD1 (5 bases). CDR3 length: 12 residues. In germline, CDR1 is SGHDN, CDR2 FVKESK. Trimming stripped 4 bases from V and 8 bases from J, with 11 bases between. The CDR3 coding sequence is TGTGCCAGCAGCCGGGGGGGTTTCGAAGCTTTCTTT. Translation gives CASSRGGFEAFF.

The DNA for the CDR3 is TGTGCCAGCGGAGGACAGGGTTCTGGCTACACCTTC. It translates to CASGGQGSGYTF. The chain combines TRBV2 with TRBJ1-2, with 8 positions matching TRBD1. Germline V gene lookup returns CDR1 SNHLY and CDR2 FYNNEI. With 8 bases clipped from V and 7 bases from J, the junction kept 6 bases outside the gene matches. This CDR3 spans 12 amino acids.

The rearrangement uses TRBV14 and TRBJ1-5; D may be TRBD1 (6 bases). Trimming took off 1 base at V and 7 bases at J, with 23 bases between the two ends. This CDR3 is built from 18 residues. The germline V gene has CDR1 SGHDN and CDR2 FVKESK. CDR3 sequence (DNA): TGTGCCAGCAGCCAAGCGGGTCGGGGGCAAAGGATAAGGCAGCCCCAGCATTTT. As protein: CASSQAGRGQRIRQPQHF.

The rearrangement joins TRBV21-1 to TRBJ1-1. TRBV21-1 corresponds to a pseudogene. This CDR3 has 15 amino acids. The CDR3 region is CASSPGGRVNTEAFF. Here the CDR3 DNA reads TGTGCCAGCAGCCCGGGGGGCAGGGTGAACACTGAAGCTTTCTTT.

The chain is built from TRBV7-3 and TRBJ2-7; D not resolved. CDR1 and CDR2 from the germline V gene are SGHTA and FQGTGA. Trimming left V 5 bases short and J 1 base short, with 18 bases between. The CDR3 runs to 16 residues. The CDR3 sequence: CASSPPSRHGSYEQYF. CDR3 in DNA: TGTGCCAGCAGCCCACCAAGCCGACACGGTTCCTACGAGCAGTACTTC.

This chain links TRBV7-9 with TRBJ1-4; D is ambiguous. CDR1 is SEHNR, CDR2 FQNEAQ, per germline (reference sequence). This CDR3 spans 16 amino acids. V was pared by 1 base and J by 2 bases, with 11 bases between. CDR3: CASSLGQTTTNEKLFF. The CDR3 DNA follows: TGTGCCAGCAGCTTAGGGCAAACAACGACTAATGAAAAACTGTTTTTT.

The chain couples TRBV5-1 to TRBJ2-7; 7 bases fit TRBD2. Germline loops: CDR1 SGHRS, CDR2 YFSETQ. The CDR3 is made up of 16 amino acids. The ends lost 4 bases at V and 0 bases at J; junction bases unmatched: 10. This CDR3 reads CASSPSGGSSSYEQYF. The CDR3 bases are TGCGCCAGCAGCCCCTCTGGCGGGAGTTCCTCCTACGAGCAGTACTTC.

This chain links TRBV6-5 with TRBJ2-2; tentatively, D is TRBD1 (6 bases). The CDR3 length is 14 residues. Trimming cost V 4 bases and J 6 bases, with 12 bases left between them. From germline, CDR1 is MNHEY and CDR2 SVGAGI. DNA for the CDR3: TGTGCCAGCAGTTCTGGGGGCGCGCCCGGGGAGCTGTTTTTT. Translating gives CASSSGGAPGELFF.